The present T cell receptor beta chain was sequenced within a study of beta chain features in type 1 diabetes. Only a few counts were recorded for this clone. Antigen unknown. The study's findings and limits: For type 1 diabetes patients, VDJ junctions showed fewer insertions and more deletions. No resolution was reached here on whether HLA type influences TCRB rearrangement. It was among patients, rather than healthy donors, that naive, central memory and Treg TCRB repertoires appeared more similar.

Expressed TCRB transcripts got sequenced, as all isolated RNA was reverse transcribed. Clones were read by immunoSEQ multiplex PCR, and TCRdb kept only the in-frame ones, dropping some. The sample carries 620,000 or so clones, about a sixth recorded once. Looked up from germline, CDR1 is SGHTA and CDR2 is FQGNSA. Trimming removed 5 bases from V and 0 bases from J, with 14 bases in between. The CDR3 contains 16 residues. Over 95% purity was reached by all sorted populations. The source material was naive CD4+ T cells from blood. The clonotype was recovered from a man in his late teens or twenties in good health. The V gene is TRBV7-2, the J gene TRBJ1-3; no clear D gene. CDR3 region: CASSHPRLSSGNTIYF. In DNA, the CDR3 is TGTGCCAGCAGCCATCCCCGGCTTAGCTCTGGAAACACCATATATTTT.